One sample yielded the 16 T cell receptor beta chains listed below, sequenced in a study of OX40 agonist ivuxolimab in advanced cancers. Only in-frame clones appear in the TCRdb table, and some are missing; sequencing was by immunoSEQ multiplex PCR. The sample lists roughly 80,000 clones, 80% to 90% occurring once. The sample in question was CD4+ or CD8+ T cells sorted from blood, obtained in a trial of the OX40 agonist ivuxolimab. The receptors were gathered from an adult with an advanced solid tumor such as melanoma, head and neck, liver or kidney cancer.

V usage is TRBV2 and J usage is TRBJ1-5; perhaps TRBD1 as D (6 bases). CDR3 length: 15 amino acids. Germline V gene sequence: CDR1 SNHLY, CDR2 FYNNEI. The V end was cut by 6 bases, the J end by 2 bases, with 14 bases between. The CDR3 reads CASRAQGSRNQPQHF. DNA of the CDR3: TGTGCCAGCAGAGCACAGGGTTCGCGCAATCAGCCCCAGCATTTT.

This clone was picked up a small number of times. The chain recombines TRBV10-3 with TRBJ2-2; 12 bases align to TRBD2. V gave up 6 bases and J gave up 5 bases; unmatched junction bases: 4. Germline V gene lookup returns CDR1 ENHRY and CDR2 SYGVKD. The CDR3 totals 15 residues. CDR3 in amino acids: CAIRQLAGGTGELFF. The CDR3 DNA sequence: TGTGCCATCAGACAACTAGCGGGAGGAACCGGGGAGCTGTTTTTT.

The V call is TRBV6-6, the J call TRBJ2-5; 8 positions agree with TRBD1. From germline, CDR1 is MNHNY and CDR2 SVGAGI (reference sequence). J lost 5 bases, V lost 7 bases, and 12 bases had no gene match. The CDR3 spans 15 residues. CDR3 nucleotides: TGTGCCAGCACCCGCGACAGGGGAGTATGGGAGACCCAGTACTTC. Protein: CASTRDRGVWETQYF.

The J gene is TRBJ1-5, the V gene TRBV11-2; D not resolved. In germline, CDR1 is SGHAT, CDR2 FQNNGV. CDR3 length: 13 residues. Trimming removed 0 bases from V and 4 bases from J, with 4 bases in between. CDR3 amino acids: CASSLDLNQPQHF. Here the CDR3 DNA reads TGTGCCAGCAGCTTAGATCTTAATCAGCCCCAGCATTTT.

The V gene is TRBV29-1, the J gene TRBJ2-2; 9 positions agree with TRBD1. Germline values: CDR1 SQVTM, CDR2 ANQGSEA. J gave up 6 bases and V 6 bases, and 11 bases lay outside the gene matches. The CDR3 is 15 amino acids. CDR3 sequence reads: CSVGDRTGVSGELFF. Written as DNA, the CDR3 is TGCAGCGTGGGGGATCGGACAGGGGTTTCCGGGGAGCTGTTTTTT.

This chain uses TRBV6-5 with TRBJ1-1; no clear D gene. The CDR3 extends over 14 amino acids. V lost 4 bases to trimming and J lost 1 base, with 10 bases between them. Germline CDR1 is MNHEY and CDR2 is SVGAGI. This CDR3 reads CASSLHQENTEAFF. CDR3 nucleotide sequence: TGTGCCAGCAGTTTACATCAGGAGAACACTGAAGCTTTCTTT.

This chain connects TRBV7-8 to TRBJ1-5; D is undetermined. Trimming left V 4 bases short and J 6 bases short, with 10 bases between. Germline V gives CDR1 SGHVS, CDR2 FQNEAQ. CDR3 length equals 13 residues. In DNA, the CDR3 is TGTGCCAGCAGCTCACATCAACTTCAGCCCCAGCATTTT. It translates to CASSSHQLQPQHF. The full variable domain, with the rest looked up from reference TRBV7-8 and TRBJ1-5, is GAGVSQSPRYKVAKRGQDVALRCDPISGHVSLFWYQQALGQGPEFLTYFQNEAQLDKSGLPSDRFFAERPEGSVSTLKIQRTQQEDSAVYLCASSSHQLQPQHFGDGTRLSIL.

The chain couples TRBV9 to TRBJ2-5, with 8 nucleotides matching TRBD1. The trim removed 6 bases at V and 4 bases at J, leaving 11 bases unmatched. The CDR3 sequence is 15 residues long. Germline assignment: CDR1 SGDLS and CDR2 YYNGEE. CDR3 nucleotide sequence: TGTGCCAGCAACGTTTACGGACAGGGTTCAGAGACCCAGTACTTC. This sequence encodes CASNVYGQGSETQYF. The full variable domain, in which reference TRBV9 and TRBJ2-5 provide the parts outside the CDR3, is DSGVTQTPKHLITATGQRVTLRCSPRSGDLSVYWYQQSLDQGLQFLIQYYNGEERAKGNILERFSAQQFPDLHSELNLSSLELGDSALYFCASNVYGQGSETQYFGPGTRLLVL.

The chain employs TRBV18 and TRBJ1-4; 8 bases map to TRBD1. This CDR3 contains 12 residues. CDR1 and CDR2 from the germline V gene are KGHSH and LQKENI. V trimming: 7 bases; J trimming: 5 bases; junction bases outside the gene matches: 0. CDR3 bases: TGTGCCAGCTGGGACAGGAATGAAAAACTGTTTTTT. Amino acids: CASWDRNEKLFF. Using reference TRBV18 and TRBJ1-4 for the parts outside the CDR3, the full variable domain is NAGVMQNPRHLVRRRGQEARLRCSPMKGHSHVYWYRQLPEEGLKFMVYLQKENIIDESGMPKERFSAEFPKEGPSILRIQQVVRGDSAAYFCASWDRNEKLFFGSGTQLSVL.

The CDR3 DNA reads as TGTGCCAGCAGCCCCTCCGGGACAGGGGATCAGAGCATATATTTT. Translation gives CASSPSGTGDQSIYF. J is TRBJ1-3 and V is TRBV5-6; 10 nucleotides match TRBD1. J gave up 12 bases and V 4 bases, and 13 bases lay outside the gene matches. This CDR3 is built from 15 residues. Per the germline V gene, CDR1 is SGHDT and CDR2 is YYEEEE.

The table lists this clone with a few counts. This chain joins TRBV18 and TRBJ2-7; 12 bases agree with TRBD2. This CDR3 contains 20 residues. Trimming at V came to 4 bases and at J to 5 bases, leaving 21 bases not matched to a gene. Germline V gene data show CDR1 as KGHSH and CDR2 as LQKENI. For the CDR3, the DNA is TGTGCCAGCTCACGGATTCGGAGGGTGGACCGACTAGCGGGAGTTAACGAGCAGTACTTC. This gives the protein CASSRIRRVDRLAGVNEQYF.

This clone was found a few times. The chain has TRBV18 and TRBJ2-3, with 10 bases lining up with TRBD2. J lost 2 bases, V lost 1 base, and 6 bases had no gene match. Looked up from germline, CDR1 is KGHSH and CDR2 is LQKENI. The CDR3 has 17 amino acids. The CDR3 here is CASSPLAGGTFTDTQYF. In nucleotides, the CDR3 is TGTGCCAGCTCACCACTAGCGGGGGGAACATTCACAGATACGCAGTATTTT.

V gene TRBV29-1 combines with J gene TRBJ2-2, with D unresolved. CDR1 and CDR2 from the germline V gene are SQVTM and ANQGSEA. There are 14 residues in the CDR3. V gave up 4 bases and J gave up 2 bases, with 11 bases separating them. CDR3 loop: CSVGHPPNTGELFF. DNA of the CDR3: TGCAGCGTTGGACACCCACCAAACACCGGGGAGCTGTTTTTT.

This clone was seen a few times. The chain couples TRBV10-1 to TRBJ2-1; D is undetermined. V lost 0 bases and J 9 bases, leaving 6 bases between the germline ends. The CDR3 extends over 12 amino acids. In germline, CDR1 is WNHNN, CDR2 SYGVQD (reference sequence). CDR3 coding DNA: TGCGCCAGCAGTGAGTCCCTCGGTGAGCAGTTCTTC. It encodes CASSESLGEQFF.

The chain carries TRBV7-8 and TRBJ2-1, with 7 bases lining up with TRBD2. CDR1 is SGHVS and CDR2 is FQNEAQ in the germline V gene. J lost 9 bases, V lost 5 bases, and 13 bases had no gene match. This CDR3 contains 15 residues. This chain's CDR3 is CASSPHAGEEGEQFF. CDR3 DNA: TGTGCCAGCAGCCCCCATGCGGGAGAGGAGGGTGAGCAGTTCTTC.

The table lists this clone with a count of one. This chain uses TRBV5-4 with TRBJ2-7; 7 nucleotides line up with TRBD1. CDR1 SGHNT and CDR2 YYREEE come from the germline V gene (reference sequence). This CDR3 region has 15 residues. The V segment lost 2 bases and the J segment 2 bases; nucleotides outside the gene matches: 7. DNA for the CDR3: TGTGCCAGCAGCTTTGATGGGGGACAGACCTACGAGCAGTACTTC. It specifies CASSFDGGQTYEQYF.